What follows are 4 T cell receptor beta chains derived from one specimen sequenced in a study of shared clonotypes between healthy human individuals. Using immunoSEQ multiplex PCR, the repertoire was profiled, and TCRdb retains in-frame clones only, with some absent. This sample has 800,000 to 1,200,000 clones, with about 84% found just once. The sample taken for sequencing was memory CD4+ T cells from PBMCs. Subset reported: CD45RA-negative fraction. Source of these receptors: a man aged 18 to 30 in good health. Some clones in this sample may be carry-over from other donors' samples.

A few counts support this clone. V and J are TRBV29-1 and TRBJ2-7; a weak D match, TRBD2 (6 bases). The CDR3 spans 17 residues. V shed 6 bases and J shed 2 bases, with 26 bases lying between them. Germline CDR1 reads SQVTM; CDR2 reads ANQGSEA. The CDR3 DNA reads TGCAGCGTCGGGGGTGATCGACGCGGACAACCGACCTACGAGCAGTACTTC. Encoded protein: CSVGGDRRGQPTYEQYF.

In regard to this clone: A far larger clone is one nucleotide away, so this likely arose from a read error. The conserved phenylalanine or tryptophan is not found at the CDR3 terminus, so this likely reflects a read error. The chain links TRBV29-1 to TRBJ1-1; 7 bases are shared with TRBD1. The CDR3 covers 15 residues. Germline-derived CDR1 and CDR2 are SQVTM and ANQGSEA. V dropped 6 bases and J dropped 0; count of bases not matched to a gene: 10. CDR3 sequence reads: CSVRQGWGMNTEAFI. The CDR3, as DNA: TGCAGCGTAAGACAGGGCTGGGGCATGAACACTGAAGCTTTCATT.

The chain links TRBV12-5 to TRBJ2-2; D gene uncertain. This CDR3 spans 14 amino acids. V lost 5 bases and J 6 bases, leaving 13 bases between the germline ends. Germline V gene data show CDR1 as LGHNT and CDR2 as FRNRAP. The CDR3 coding sequence is TGTGCTAGTGGTGCCGGGCTTGATTCCGGGGAGCTGTTTTTT. Translation: CASGAGLDSGELFF.

The chain carries TRBV28 and TRBJ1-1; the match to TRBD1 covers 7 bases. This CDR3 has 14 residues. Germline assignment: CDR1 MDHEN and CDR2 SYDVKM. V shed 5 bases and J 3 bases; nucleotides not matched to a gene: 6. The chain's CDR3 is CASSRTGVDTEAFF. CDR3 nucleotide sequence: TGTGCCAGCAGTCGCACAGGGGTCGACACTGAAGCTTTCTTT.